This TCR beta chain was retrieved from a study of vaccination and CD4 T cells after COVID-19. Looking at the study overall: Everyone enrolled got two doses of BNT162b2 or mRNA-1273 vaccine.

One entry per CDR3 protein results from TCRdb running MiXCR on the PCR reads. This table holds about 31,000 distinct CDR3 sequences, roughly 50% found once. Study-wide points: The median number of SARS-CoV-2-reactive clonotypes increased from around 21 to 38, a change that did not reach significance.

Points on this clonotype: The target antigen is unknown.

The time point denotes: late sampling 161 to 241 days after vaccination in three convalescent patients. This CDR3 comprises 14 residues. V was pared by 5 bases and J by 4 bases, with 7 bases of the junction left unmatched. The germline CDR1 and CDR2 sequences are LGHNA and YNFKEQ. The sequencing used CD4+ T cells from blood, collected about 7 months after SARS-CoV-2 vaccination. The TCR was taken from a human donor who had recovered from COVID-19. The rearrangement joins TRBV4-2 to TRBJ1-2, with 7 nucleotides matching TRBD1. CDR3 nucleotide sequence: TGTGCCAGCAGCTTAGAGGGACAGCTCTATGGCTACACCTTC. It codes for CASSLEGQLYGYTF.